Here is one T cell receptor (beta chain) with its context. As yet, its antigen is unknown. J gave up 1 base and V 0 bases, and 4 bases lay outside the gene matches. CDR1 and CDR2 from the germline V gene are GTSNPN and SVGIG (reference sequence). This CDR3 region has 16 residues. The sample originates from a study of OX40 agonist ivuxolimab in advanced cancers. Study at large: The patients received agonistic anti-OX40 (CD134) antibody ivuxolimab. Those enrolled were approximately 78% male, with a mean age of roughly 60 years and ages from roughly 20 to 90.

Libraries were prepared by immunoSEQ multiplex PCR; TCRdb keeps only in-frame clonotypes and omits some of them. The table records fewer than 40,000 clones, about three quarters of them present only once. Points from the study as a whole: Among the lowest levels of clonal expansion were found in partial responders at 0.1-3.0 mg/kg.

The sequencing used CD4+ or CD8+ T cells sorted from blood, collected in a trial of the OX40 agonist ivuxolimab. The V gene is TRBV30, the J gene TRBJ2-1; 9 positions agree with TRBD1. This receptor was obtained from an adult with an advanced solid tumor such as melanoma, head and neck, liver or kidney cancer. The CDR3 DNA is TGTGCCTGGAGTGTATGGACAGGGGATTCCTACAATGAGCAGTTCTTC. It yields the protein CAWSVWTGDSYNEQFF.